The source of this TCR beta chain is a study of OX40 agonist ivuxolimab in advanced cancers. Study-level findings and limits: Fewer expanded clones were found on average in CD4+ than in CD8+ T cells. Still undetermined is the antigen specificity of the expanded peripheral T cells.

Autoimmune disease history or systemic immunosuppression was exclusionary. Concerning this clone itself: Its specificity is not known. This CDR3 is also generated by other DNA sequences in the sample.

The CDR3 consists of 15 residues. The germline CDR1 and CDR2 sequences are KGHSH and LQKENI. V was clipped by 5 bases and J by 3 bases; unmatched bases: 9. Profiling relied on immunoSEQ multiplex PCR, and the TCRdb table lists in-frame clones only, not all of them. The profile shows some 72,000 clones, about nine tenths of them singletons. The rearrangement uses TRBV18 and TRBJ2-7, with 8 bases identical to TRBD2. The sequence derives from an adult with an advanced solid tumor such as melanoma, head and neck, liver or kidney cancer. The sample in question was CD4+ or CD8+ T cells sorted from blood, obtained in a trial of the OX40 agonist ivuxolimab. CDR3 loop: CASSSPGLENYEQYF. Here the CDR3 DNA reads TGTGCCAGCTCATCCCCGGGACTAGAAAACTACGAGCAGTACTTC.